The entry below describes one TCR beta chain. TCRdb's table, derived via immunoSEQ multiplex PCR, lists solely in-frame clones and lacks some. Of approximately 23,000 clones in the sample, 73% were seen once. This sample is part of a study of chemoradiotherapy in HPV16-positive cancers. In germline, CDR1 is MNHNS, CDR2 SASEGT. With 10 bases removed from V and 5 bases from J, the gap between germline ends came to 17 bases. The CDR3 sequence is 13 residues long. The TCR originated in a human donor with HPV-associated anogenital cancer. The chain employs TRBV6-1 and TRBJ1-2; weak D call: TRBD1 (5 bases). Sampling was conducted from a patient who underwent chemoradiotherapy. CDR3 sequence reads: CAIRDSGGYGYTF. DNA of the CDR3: TGTGCCATACGGGACTCCGGGGGGTATGGCTACACCTTC.